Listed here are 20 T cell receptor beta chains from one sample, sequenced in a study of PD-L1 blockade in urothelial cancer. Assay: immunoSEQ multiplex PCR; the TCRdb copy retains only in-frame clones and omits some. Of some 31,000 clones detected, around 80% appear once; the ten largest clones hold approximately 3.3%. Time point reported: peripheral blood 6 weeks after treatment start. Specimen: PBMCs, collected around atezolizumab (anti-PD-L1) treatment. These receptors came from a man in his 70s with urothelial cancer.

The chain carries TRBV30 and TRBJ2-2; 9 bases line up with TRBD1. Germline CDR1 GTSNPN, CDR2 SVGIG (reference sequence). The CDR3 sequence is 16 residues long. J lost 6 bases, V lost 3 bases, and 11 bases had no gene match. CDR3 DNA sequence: TGTGCCTGGAGAAGAGAGGTGGACAGGGGAGCCGGGGAGCTGTTTTTT. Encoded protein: CAWRREVDRGAGELFF.

The CDR3 reads CASSLALTSGRDNEQFF. Written as DNA, the CDR3 is TGCGCCAGCAGCTTGGCCCTGACTAGCGGGAGGGATAATGAGCAGTTCTTC. The chain couples TRBV5-1 to TRBJ2-1, with 14 bases fitting TRBD2. This CDR3 is built from 17 residues. J lost 7 bases, V lost 0 bases, and 6 bases had no gene match. Germline V gene sequence: CDR1 SGHRS, CDR2 YFSETQ.

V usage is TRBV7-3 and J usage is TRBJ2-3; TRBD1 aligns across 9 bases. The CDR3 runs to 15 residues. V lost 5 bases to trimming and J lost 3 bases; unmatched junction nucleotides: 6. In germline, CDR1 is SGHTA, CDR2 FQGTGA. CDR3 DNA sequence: TGTGCCAGCAGCCCGGACAGGGGCGGGACAGATACGCAGTATTTT. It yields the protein CASSPDRGGTDTQYF.

In DNA form, the CDR3 reads TGTGCCAGCAGCCCCTCCCTAGGTTTTGAAAAACTGTTTTTT. Translating gives CASSPSLGFEKLFF. The V call is TRBV27, the J call TRBJ1-4; D not resolved. The CDR3 contains 14 residues. The germline V gene encodes CDR1 MNHEY and CDR2 SMNVEV (reference sequence). With 6 bases removed from V and 7 bases from J, the gap between germline ends came to 15 bases.

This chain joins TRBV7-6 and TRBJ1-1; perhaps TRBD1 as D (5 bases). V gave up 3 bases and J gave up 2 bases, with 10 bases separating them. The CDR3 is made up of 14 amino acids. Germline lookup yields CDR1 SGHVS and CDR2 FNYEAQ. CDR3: CASSLLTANTEAFF. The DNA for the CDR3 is TGTGCCAGCAGCTTGTTGACAGCCAACACTGAAGCTTTCTTT.

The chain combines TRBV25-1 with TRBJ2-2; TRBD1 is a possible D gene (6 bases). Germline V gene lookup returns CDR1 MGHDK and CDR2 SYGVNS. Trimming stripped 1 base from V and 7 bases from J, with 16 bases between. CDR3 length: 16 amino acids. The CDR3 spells CASSEFDGGAGGELFF. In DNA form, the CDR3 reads TGTGCCAGCAGTGAATTCGATGGGGGCGCGGGCGGGGAGCTGTTTTTT.

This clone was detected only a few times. CDR3 amino acids: CASSLGGRRADTQYF. DNA for the CDR3: TGTGCCAGCAGCTTAGGCGGGAGAAGGGCAGATACGCAGTATTTT. The genes are TRBV11-3 and TRBJ2-3; 7 bases match TRBD2. The germline gives CDR1 SGHNT, CDR2 YENEEA. The CDR3 extends over 15 amino acids. Trimming took 1 base from V and 4 from J; bases not matched to a gene: 5.

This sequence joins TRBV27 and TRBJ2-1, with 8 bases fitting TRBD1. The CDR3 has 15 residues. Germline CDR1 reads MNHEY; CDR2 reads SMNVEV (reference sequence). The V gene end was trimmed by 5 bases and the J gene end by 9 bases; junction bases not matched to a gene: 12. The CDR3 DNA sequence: TGTGCCAGCAGTCCCCACGACAGGGGTAGGGGTGAGCAGTTCTTC. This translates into CASSPHDRGRGEQFF.

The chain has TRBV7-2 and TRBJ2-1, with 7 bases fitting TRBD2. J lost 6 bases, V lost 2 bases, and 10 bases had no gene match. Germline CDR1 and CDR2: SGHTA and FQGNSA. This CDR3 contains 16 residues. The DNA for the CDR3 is TGTGCCAGCAGCTTACAAAACCCCCCGGGGGGCAATGAGCAGTTCTTC. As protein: CASSLQNPPGGNEQFF.

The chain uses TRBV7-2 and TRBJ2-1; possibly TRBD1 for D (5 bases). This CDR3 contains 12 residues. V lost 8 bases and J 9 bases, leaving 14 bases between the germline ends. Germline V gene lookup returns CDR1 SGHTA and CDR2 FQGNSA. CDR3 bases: TGTGCCAGCTCGGACCATAGGGGTGAGCAGTTCTTC. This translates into CASSDHRGEQFF.

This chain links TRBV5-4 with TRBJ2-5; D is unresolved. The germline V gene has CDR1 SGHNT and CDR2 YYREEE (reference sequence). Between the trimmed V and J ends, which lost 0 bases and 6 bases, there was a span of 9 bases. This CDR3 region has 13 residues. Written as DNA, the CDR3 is TGTGCCAGCAGCTTGGCAGGCTCTCAGACCCAGTACTTC. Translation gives CASSLAGSQTQYF.

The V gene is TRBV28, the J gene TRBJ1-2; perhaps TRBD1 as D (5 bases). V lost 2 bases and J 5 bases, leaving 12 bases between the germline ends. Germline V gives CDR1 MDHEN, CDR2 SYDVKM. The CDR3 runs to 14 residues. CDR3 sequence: CASSLTTAIYGYTF. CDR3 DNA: TGTGCCAGCAGTTTAACGACAGCCATTTATGGCTACACCTTC.

CDR3 nucleotide sequence: TGTGCCAGCAAAGTGGACACCTCCACCGGGGAGCTGTTTTTT. Translation: CASKVDTSTGELFF. This chain links TRBV28 with TRBJ2-2, with a weak D call TRBD1 (5 bases). The CDR3 is 14 residues long. The germline V gene encodes CDR1 MDHEN and CDR2 SYDVKM. V was shortened by 7 bases and J by 4 bases, with 13 bases between the two germline ends.

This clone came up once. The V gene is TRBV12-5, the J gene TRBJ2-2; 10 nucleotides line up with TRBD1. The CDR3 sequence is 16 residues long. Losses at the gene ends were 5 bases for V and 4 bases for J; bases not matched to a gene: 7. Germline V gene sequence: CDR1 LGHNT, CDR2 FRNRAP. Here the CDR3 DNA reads TGTGCTAGTGGTCATCAACGGACAGGGGGCACCGGGGAGCTGTTTTTT. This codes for CASGHQRTGGTGELFF.

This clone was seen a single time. As DNA, the CDR3 is TGCGCCAGCAGCCCATCGGGGGCTGAAGCTTTCTTT. It codes for CASSPSGAEAFF. V gene TRBV5-1 combines with J gene TRBJ1-1, with a possible D match to TRBD1 (5 bases). V was clipped by 4 bases and J by 6 bases, with 10 bases between them. From germline, CDR1 is SGHRS and CDR2 YFSETQ. This CDR3 has 12 amino acids. Drawing the rest from reference TRBV5-1 and TRBJ1-1, the complete variable domain is KAGVTQTPRYLIKTRGQQVTLSCSPISGHRSVSWYQQTPGQGLQFLFEYFSETQRNKGNFPGRFSGRQFSNSRSEMNVSTLELGDSALYLCASSPSGAEAFFGQGTRLTVV.

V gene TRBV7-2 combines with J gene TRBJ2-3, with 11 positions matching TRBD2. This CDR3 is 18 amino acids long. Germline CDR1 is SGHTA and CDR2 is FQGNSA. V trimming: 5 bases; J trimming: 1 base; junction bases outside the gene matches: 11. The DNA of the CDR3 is TGTGCCAGCAGCCCTCCGATAGCGGGGGGGCCAGGCACAGATACGCAGTATTTT. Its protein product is CASSPPIAGGPGTDTQYF.

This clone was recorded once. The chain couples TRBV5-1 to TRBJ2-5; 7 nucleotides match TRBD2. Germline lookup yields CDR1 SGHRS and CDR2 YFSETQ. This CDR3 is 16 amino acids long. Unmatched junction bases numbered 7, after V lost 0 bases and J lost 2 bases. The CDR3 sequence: CASSLGAGTVQETQYF. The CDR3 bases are TGCGCCAGCAGCTTGGGAGCGGGGACCGTACAAGAGACCCAGTACTTC.

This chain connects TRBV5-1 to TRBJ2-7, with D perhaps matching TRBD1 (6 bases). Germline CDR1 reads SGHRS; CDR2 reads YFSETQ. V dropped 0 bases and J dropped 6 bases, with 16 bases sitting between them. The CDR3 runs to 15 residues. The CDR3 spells CASSLELGHPGEQYF. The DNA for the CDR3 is TGCGCCAGCAGCTTGGAATTGGGACACCCCGGCGAGCAGTACTTC.

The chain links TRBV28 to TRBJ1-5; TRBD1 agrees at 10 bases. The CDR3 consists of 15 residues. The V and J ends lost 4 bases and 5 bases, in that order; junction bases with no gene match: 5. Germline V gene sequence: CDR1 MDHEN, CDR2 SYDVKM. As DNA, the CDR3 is TGTGCCAGCAGTTGGGACAGGGGTGGGGATCAGCCCCAGCATTTT. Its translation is CASSWDRGGDQPQHF.

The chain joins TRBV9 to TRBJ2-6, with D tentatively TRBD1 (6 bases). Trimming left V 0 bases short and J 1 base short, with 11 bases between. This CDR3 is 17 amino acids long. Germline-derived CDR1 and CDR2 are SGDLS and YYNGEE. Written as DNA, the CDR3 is TGTGCCAGCAGCGTAGAAGGCAGGGGTTCTGGGGCCAACGTCCTGACTTTC. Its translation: CASSVEGRGSGANVLTF.